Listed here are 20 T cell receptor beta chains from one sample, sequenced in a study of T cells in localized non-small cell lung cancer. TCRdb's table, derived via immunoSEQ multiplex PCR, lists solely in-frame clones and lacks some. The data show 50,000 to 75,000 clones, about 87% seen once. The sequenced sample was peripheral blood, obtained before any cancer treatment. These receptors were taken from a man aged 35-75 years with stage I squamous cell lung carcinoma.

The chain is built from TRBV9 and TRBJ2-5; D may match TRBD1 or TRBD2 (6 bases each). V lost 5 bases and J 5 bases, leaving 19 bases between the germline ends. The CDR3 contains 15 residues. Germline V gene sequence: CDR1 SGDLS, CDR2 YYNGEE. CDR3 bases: TGTGCCAGCAGTTATACAGGGTCTCGGGGGGAGACCCAGTACTTC. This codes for CASSYTGSRGETQYF.

The CDR3 DNA reads TGTGCCAGCAGCGGGGGGGCGACGTTAACTAATGAAAAACTGTTTTTT. It is translated as CASSGGATLTNEKLFF. The genes are TRBV5-8 and TRBJ1-4, with D possibly TRBD1 on 6 matching bases. Between the trimmed V and J ends, which lost 4 bases and 1 base, there was a span of 14 bases. Germline V gives CDR1 SGHTS, CDR2 YDEGEE. CDR3 length equals 16 residues.

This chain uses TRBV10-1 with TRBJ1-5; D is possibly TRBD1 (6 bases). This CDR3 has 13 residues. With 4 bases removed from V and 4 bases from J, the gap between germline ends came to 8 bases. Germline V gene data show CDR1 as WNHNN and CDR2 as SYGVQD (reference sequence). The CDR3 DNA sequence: TGCGCCAGCAGTGGAGGGGGGAATCAGCCCCAGCATTTT. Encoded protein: CASSGGGNQPQHF.

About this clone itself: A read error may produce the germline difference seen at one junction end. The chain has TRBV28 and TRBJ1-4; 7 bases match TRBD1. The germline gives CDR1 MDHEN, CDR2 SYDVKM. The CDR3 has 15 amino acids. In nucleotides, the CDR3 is TGTGCCAGCAGGGAACCGGGACAGACTAACGAAAAACTGTTTTTT. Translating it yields CASREPGQTNEKLFF.

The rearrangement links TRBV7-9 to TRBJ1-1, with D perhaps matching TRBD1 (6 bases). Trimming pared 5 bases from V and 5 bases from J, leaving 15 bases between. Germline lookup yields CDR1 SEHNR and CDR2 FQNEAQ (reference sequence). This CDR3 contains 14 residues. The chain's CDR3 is CASSRRGTDTEAFF. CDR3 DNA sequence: TGTGCCAGCAGCCGCAGGGGAACGGATACTGAAGCTTTCTTT.

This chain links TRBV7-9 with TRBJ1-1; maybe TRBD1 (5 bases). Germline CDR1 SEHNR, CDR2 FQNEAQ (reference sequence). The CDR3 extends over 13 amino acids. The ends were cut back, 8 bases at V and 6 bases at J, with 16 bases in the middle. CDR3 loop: CASLVEGQAEAFF. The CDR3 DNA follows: TGTGCCAGCCTGGTCGAGGGGCAGGCTGAAGCTTTCTTT.

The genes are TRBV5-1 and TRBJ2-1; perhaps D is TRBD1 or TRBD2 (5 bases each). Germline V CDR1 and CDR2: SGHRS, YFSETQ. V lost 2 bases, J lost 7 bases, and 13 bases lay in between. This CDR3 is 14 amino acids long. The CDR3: CASSLGTLVNEQFF. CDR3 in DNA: TGCGCCAGCAGCTTAGGGACGCTGGTTAATGAGCAGTTCTTC. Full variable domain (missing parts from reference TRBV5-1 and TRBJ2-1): KAGVTQTPRYLIKTRGQQVTLSCSPISGHRSVSWYQQTPGQGLQFLFEYFSETQRNKGNFPGRFSGRQFSNSRSEMNVSTLELGDSALYLCASSLGTLVNEQFFGPGTRLTVL.

The CDR3, as DNA: TGTGCGACGGGGCCGGGAAATGAAAAACTGTTTTTT. Its protein is CATGPGNEKLFF. The chain combines TRBV2 with TRBJ1-4; a possible D gene is TRBD1 (5 bases). The CDR3 has 12 residues. Germline CDR1 and CDR2: SNHLY and FYNNEI.

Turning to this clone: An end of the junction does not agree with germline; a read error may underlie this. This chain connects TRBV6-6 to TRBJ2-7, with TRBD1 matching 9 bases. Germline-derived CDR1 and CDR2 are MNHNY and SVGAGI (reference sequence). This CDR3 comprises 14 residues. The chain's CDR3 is CATIQGASSHEQYF. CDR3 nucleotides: TGTGCCACGATACAGGGGGCATCCTCCCACGAGCAGTACTTC.

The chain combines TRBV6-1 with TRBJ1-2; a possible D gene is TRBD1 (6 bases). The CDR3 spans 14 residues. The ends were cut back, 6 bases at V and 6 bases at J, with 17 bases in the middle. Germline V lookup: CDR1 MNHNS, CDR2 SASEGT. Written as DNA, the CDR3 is TGTGCCAGCAGGGGGATGGCAGGGGCAAATGGCTACACCTTC. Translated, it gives CASRGMAGANGYTF.

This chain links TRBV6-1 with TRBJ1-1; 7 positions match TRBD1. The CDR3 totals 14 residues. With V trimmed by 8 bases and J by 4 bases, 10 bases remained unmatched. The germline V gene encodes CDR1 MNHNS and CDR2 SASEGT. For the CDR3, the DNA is TGTGCCAGCGGGAGACAGGGAATAGGCACTGAAGCTTTCTTT. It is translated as CASGRQGIGTEAFF.

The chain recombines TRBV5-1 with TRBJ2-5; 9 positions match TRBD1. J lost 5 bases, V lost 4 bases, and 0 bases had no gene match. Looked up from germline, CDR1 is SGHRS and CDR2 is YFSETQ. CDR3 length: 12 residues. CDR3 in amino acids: CASSGQGETQYF. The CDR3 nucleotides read TGCGCCAGCAGCGGACAGGGGGAGACCCAGTACTTC.

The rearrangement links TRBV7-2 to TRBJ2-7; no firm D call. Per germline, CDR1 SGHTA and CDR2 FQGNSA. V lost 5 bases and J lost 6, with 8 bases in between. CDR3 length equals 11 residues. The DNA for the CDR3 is TGTGCCAGCAGCCTCCTTCGCGAGCAGTACTTC. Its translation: CASSLLREQYF.

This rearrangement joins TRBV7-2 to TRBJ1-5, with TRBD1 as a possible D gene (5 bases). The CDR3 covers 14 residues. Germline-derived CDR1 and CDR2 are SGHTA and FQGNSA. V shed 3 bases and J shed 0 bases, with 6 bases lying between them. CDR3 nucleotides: TGTGCCAGCAGCTTGGGGGTTAGCAATCAGCCCCAGCATTTT. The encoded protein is CASSLGVSNQPQHF.

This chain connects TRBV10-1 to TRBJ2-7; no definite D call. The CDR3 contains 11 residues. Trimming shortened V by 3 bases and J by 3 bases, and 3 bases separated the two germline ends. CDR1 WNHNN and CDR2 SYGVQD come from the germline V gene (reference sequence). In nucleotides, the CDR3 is TGCGCCAGCAGTGATAACTACGAGCAGTACTTC. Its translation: CASSDNYEQYF.

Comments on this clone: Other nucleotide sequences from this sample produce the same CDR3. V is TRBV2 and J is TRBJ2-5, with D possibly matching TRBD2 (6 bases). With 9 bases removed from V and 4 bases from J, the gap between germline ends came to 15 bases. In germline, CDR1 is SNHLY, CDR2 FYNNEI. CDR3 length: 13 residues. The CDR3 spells CASQRAGGETQYF. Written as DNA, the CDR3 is TGTGCCAGTCAAAGGGCCGGGGGAGAGACCCAGTACTTC.

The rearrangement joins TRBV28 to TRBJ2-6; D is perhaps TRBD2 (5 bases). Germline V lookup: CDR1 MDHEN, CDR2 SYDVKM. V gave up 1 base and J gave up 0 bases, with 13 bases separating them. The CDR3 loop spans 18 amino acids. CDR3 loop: CASSLSVALSSGANVLTF. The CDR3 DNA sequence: TGTGCCAGCAGTTTATCCGTAGCGCTCAGCTCTGGGGCCAACGTCCTGACTTTC.

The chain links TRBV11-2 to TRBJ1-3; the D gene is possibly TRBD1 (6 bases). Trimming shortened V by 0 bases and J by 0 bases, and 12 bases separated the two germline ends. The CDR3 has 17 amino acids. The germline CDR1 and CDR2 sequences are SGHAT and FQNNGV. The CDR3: CASSLEGTGRSGNTIYF. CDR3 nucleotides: TGTGCCAGCAGCTTAGAGGGCACAGGGCGCTCTGGAAACACCATATATTTT.

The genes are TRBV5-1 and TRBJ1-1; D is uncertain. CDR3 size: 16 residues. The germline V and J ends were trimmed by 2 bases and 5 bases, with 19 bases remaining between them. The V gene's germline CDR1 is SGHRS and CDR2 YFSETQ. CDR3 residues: CASSFTANLLGTEAFF. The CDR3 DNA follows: TGCGCCAGCAGCTTTACCGCCAATCTTCTGGGAACTGAAGCTTTCTTT.

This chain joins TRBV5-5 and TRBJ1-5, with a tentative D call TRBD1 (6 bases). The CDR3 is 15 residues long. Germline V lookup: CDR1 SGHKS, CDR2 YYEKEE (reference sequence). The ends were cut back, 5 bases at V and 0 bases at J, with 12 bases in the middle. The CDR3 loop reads CASRSGVSSNQPQHF. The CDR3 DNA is TGTGCCAGCAGATCAGGGGTTTCTAGCAATCAGCCCCAGCATTTT.